Here is one T cell receptor (beta chain) with its context. What it binds is unknown. Researchers reported that TCR beta cDNA libraries carried unique molecular identifiers. The yield from about 1 to 10 million T cells was 500,000 or so cDNA molecules in total. TCRdb re-analysed the PCR reads in MiXCR, keeping a single row per CDR3 protein. The sample includes 400,000 to 500,000 distinct CDR3 sequences, 39% seen only once; the top ten take approximately 7.6%. The CDR3 loop spans 14 amino acids. Deletions cut 6 bases from V and 0 bases from J, with 12 bases between. The sample comes from a study of post-analysis software for immune sequencing data. Study results and limitations: Versus controls, multiple sclerosis patients showed significantly lower diversity (normalized Chao1). About 5 TRBV segments appeared more often in patients than in controls, and TRBV5-6, TRBV5-1 and TRBV20-1 were among these.

The TCR originated in a girl aged 2 to 9 with multiple sclerosis. V and J are TRBV12-3 or TRBV12-4 and TRBJ2-7, with a possible D match to TRBD2 (6 bases). The specimen was blood. CDR3 nucleotides: TGTGCCAGCAGCCGGGAGCGAAACTCCTACGAGCAGTACTTC. This gives the protein CASSRERNSYEQYF.